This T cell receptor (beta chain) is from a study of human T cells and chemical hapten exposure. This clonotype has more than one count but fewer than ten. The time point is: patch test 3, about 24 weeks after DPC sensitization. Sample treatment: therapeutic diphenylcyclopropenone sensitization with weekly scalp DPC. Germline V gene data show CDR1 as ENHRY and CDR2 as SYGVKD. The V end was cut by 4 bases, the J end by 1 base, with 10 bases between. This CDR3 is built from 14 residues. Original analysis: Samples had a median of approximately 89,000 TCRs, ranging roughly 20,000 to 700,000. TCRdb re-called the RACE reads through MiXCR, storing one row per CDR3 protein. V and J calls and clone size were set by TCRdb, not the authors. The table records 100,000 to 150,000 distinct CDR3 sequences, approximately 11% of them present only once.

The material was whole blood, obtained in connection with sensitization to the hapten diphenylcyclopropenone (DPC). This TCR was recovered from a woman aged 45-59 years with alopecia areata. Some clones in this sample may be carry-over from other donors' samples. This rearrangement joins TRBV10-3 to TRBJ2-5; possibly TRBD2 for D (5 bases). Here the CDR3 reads CAISGAGVQETQYF. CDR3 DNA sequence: TGTGCCATCAGTGGGGCCGGGGTCCAAGAGACCCAGTACTTC.